This T cell receptor beta chain was profiled in a study of PD-1 blockade in classical Hodgkin lymphoma. General study findings and limits: Patients with a complete response exhibited baseline diversity comparable to newly diagnosed patients. The repertoire differences lack a defined cause, possibly disease activity or prior therapy. Relapsed/refractory patients reportedly had lower baseline diversity than newly diagnosed patients.

The germline V gene has CDR1 SGHRS and CDR2 YFSETQ. The J segment lost 9 bases and the V segment lost 2 bases, leaving 8 bases of the junction unmatched. This CDR3 is 14 amino acids long. Each patient's relapse followed autologous stem cell transplantation, and brentuximab vedotin exposure varied. The repertoire was sequenced with immunoSEQ multiplex PCR; TCRdb's copy has only in-frame clones and lacks some. The sample carries tens of thousands of clones, about 88% recorded once. About this clone itself: Antigen unknown.

The material sequenced was peripheral blood mononuclear cells (PBMCs), taken at baseline. The receptor's source is a human donor with classical Hodgkin lymphoma. The chain employs TRBV5-1 and TRBJ2-4; 7 bases are shared with TRBD1. This chain's CDR3 is CASSFGQDDSIQYF. CDR3 coding DNA: TGCGCCAGCAGCTTTGGACAGGATGATAGCATTCAGTACTTC.